This T cell receptor (beta chain) was sequenced for a study of molecular identifiers for immune sequencing clone quantification. Study conclusions and caveats: Researchers reportedly could pick up spiked Jurkat TCR RNA from one cell mixed into approximately 910,000 naive cells.

This CDR3 comprises 12 residues. Germline loops: CDR1 MDHEN, CDR2 SYDVKM. As to this clonotype: Its specificity is not known. Since a much larger clone is just one base distant, this may be a read error.

Based on a CD8+CD4-CCR7+CD45RA+ profile, naive CD8 T cells were sorted. Listed TCR primers, together with previously described methods, were used for the bulk TCR libraries. TCRdb ran MiXCR on the PCR reads and lists one entry per CDR3 protein. The data show some 100,000 distinct CDR3 sequences, roughly 38% seen once. The sequenced sample was naive CD8+ T cells from blood, with Jurkat cell RNA spiked in. Subset of the sample: FACS-sorted CD8+CD4-CCR7+CD45RA+ naive T cells. The V call is TRBV28, the J call TRBJ2-3; a weak D match, TRBD1 (5 bases). This clonotype was obtained from a human donor in good health. Some libraries in this study had Jurkat cell RNA spiked in. The CDR3 reads CSSSLAGLTQYF. CDR3 nucleotide sequence: TGTTCCAGCAGTTTAGCAGGGCTTACGCAGTATTTT.